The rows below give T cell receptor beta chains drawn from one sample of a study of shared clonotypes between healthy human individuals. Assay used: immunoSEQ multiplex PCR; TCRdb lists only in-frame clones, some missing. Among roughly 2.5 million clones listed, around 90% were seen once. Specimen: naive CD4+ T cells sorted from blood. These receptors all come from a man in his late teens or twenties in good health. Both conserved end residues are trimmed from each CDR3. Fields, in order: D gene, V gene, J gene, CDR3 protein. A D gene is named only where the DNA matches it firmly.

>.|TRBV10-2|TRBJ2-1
ASSDRRAGDNEQF
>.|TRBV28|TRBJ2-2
ASSLGGAGELF
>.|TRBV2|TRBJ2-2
ATREANTGELF
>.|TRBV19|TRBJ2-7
ASSIEGSFSSYEQY
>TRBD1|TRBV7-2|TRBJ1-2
ASSLGPSKGQGALGYT
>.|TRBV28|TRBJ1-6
ASRSGSWNSPLH
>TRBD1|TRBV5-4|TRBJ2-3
ASSSRQGATTDTQY
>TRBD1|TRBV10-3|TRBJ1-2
AISDDRGRDGYT
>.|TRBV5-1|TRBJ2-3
ASSSLGGRTDTQY
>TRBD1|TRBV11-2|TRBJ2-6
ASSLVGRGLAGANVLT
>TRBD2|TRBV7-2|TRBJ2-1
ASSHPTSAIHNEQF
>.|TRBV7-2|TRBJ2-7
ASSLTGLSYEQY
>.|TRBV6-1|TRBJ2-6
ASRRDSGANVLT
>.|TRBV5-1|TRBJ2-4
AMSGQIAKNIQY
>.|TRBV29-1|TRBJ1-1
SVERPVLTEAF
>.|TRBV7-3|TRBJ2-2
ASSLRPVNTGELF
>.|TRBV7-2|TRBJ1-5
ASSLRVAMPQH
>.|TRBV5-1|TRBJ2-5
ASSLIYGGETQY
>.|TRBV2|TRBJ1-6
ARSEGDGSPLH
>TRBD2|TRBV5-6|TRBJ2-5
ASSSGIQETQY
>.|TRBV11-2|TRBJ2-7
ASSLGLGSSYEQY